Below are 26 T cell receptor beta chains sequenced from a single sample in a study of OX40 agonist ivuxolimab in advanced cancers. Assay: immunoSEQ multiplex PCR; the TCRdb copy retains only in-frame clones and omits some. The repertoire holds some 91,000 clones, with 80% to 90% as singletons. The sample consisted of CD4+ or CD8+ T cells sorted from blood, taken in a trial of the OX40 agonist ivuxolimab. Source of these receptors: an adult with an advanced solid tumor such as melanoma, head and neck, liver or kidney cancer.

This clone was counted only a few times. This chain connects TRBV9 to TRBJ2-2; D is uncertain. The CDR3 is made up of 14 amino acids. V lost 5 bases and J lost 4, with 12 bases in between. Germline V CDR1 and CDR2: SGDLS, YYNGEE. In nucleotides, the CDR3 is TGTGCCAGCAGGGCTAACCCAGCCACCGGGGAGCTGTTTTTT. Amino acid sequence: CASRANPATGELFF.

The chain is built from TRBV18 and TRBJ2-7, with TRBD2 matching over 10 bases. J lost 6 bases, V lost 6 bases, and 14 bases had no gene match. Germline V CDR1 and CDR2: KGHSH, LQKENI. The CDR3 covers 16 residues. CDR3 bases: TGTGCCAGCTCCTCCGCGGCCGCTAGCGGGAGCGGCGAGCAGTACGTC. Its protein product is CASSSAAASGSGEQYV.

This clone was observed a handful of times. The CDR3 is CASSTGASGSFYNEQFF. CDR3 DNA sequence: TGTGCCAGCAGCACTGGGGCTAGCGGGAGTTTCTACAATGAGCAGTTCTTC. The V call is TRBV5-4, the J call TRBJ2-1, with 10 positions matching TRBD2. This CDR3 is 17 amino acids long. Trimming removed 4 bases from V and 3 bases from J; junction bases left unmatched: 10. Germline-derived CDR1 and CDR2 are SGHNT and YYREEE (reference sequence).

This clone is a singleton in its sample. The chain joins TRBV6-1 to TRBJ2-5, with unresolved D. The germline V and J ends were trimmed by 7 bases and 5 bases, with 8 bases remaining between them. This CDR3 is built from 11 residues. Germline V gene sequence: CDR1 MNHNS, CDR2 SASEGT. DNA of the CDR3: TGTGCCAGCAAGAATGGCGAGACCCAGTACTTC. The encoded protein is CASKNGETQYF.

The chain carries TRBV10-3 and TRBJ2-3; D is perhaps TRBD2 (6 bases). CDR1 and CDR2 from the germline V gene are ENHRY and SYGVKD. The CDR3 extends over 15 amino acids. V dropped 0 bases and J dropped 5 bases, with 12 bases sitting between them. This CDR3 is CAISESVLGGDTQYF. The CDR3 region has the DNA TGTGCCATCAGTGAGTCGGTGTTGGGGGGAGATACGCAGTATTTT.

The rearrangement links TRBV7-2 to TRBJ1-2; the D is unclear. The germline V and J ends were trimmed by 1 base and 8 bases, with 17 bases remaining between them. Germline CDR1 and CDR2: SGHTA and FQGNSA. This CDR3 has 15 residues. In nucleotides, the CDR3 is TGTGCCAGCAGCTTAGTCCGGGTCCGGCTTCAGGGCTACACCTTC. Its protein product is CASSLVRVRLQGYTF. The variable domain in full, with the rest retrieved from reference TRBV7-2 and TRBJ1-2, is GAGVSQSPSNKVTEKGKDVELRCDPISGHTALYWYRQSLGQGLEFLIYFQGNSAPDKSGLPSDRFSAERTGGSVSTLTIQRTQQEDSAVYLCASSLVRVRLQGYTFGSGTRLTVV.

The J gene is TRBJ2-1, the V gene TRBV15, with D unresolved. The CDR3 runs 11 residues. Germline CDR1 reads LNHNV; CDR2 reads YYDKDF (reference sequence). Deletions cut 5 bases from V and 8 bases from J, with 7 bases between. CDR3 in DNA: TGTGCCACCAGCGGATATGATGAGCAGTTCTTC. Protein: CATSGYDEQFF.

V usage is TRBV5-1 and J usage is TRBJ1-3; TRBD1 matches 8 bases. With V trimmed by 5 bases and J by 4 bases, 5 bases remained unmatched. Germline CDR1 and CDR2: SGHRS and YFSETQ. This CDR3 contains 14 residues. The chain's CDR3 is CASRQTGDGNTIYF. In nucleotides, the CDR3 is TGCGCCAGCAGACAGACAGGGGACGGAAACACCATATATTTT.

The CDR3 sequence is CAWSVRFTPWDIYF. The CDR3 nucleotides are TGTGCCTGGAGTGTACGGTTCACACCCTGGGACATATATTTT. The chain carries TRBV30 and TRBJ1-3; the D is unclear. The V end was cut by 0 bases, the J end by 12 bases, with 18 bases between. The CDR3 is 14 amino acids. CDR1 and CDR2 from the germline V gene are GTSNPN and SVGIG (reference sequence).

The J gene is TRBJ2-1, the V gene TRBV6-1, with 9 nucleotides matching TRBD1. V lost 5 bases and J lost 4; bases outside the gene matches: 6. The V gene's germline CDR1 is MNHNS and CDR2 SASEGT. CDR3 length equals 15 residues. The CDR3 nucleotides read TGTGCCAGCAGTCTCTGGGACAGGGCGTACAATGAGCAGTTCTTC. Protein product: CASSLWDRAYNEQFF.

The V gene is TRBV2, the J gene TRBJ2-5, with D unresolved. Germline CDR1 reads SNHLY; CDR2 reads FYNNEI. The CDR3 consists of 12 residues. V lost 7 bases, J lost 4 bases, and 10 bases lay in between. The CDR3 DNA reads as TGTGCCAGCACCAAACCTCCAGAGACCCAGTACTTC. Its protein product is CASTKPPETQYF. Combining the CDR3 with reference TRBV2 and TRBJ2-5 gives the whole variable domain EPEVTQTPSHQVTQMGQEVILRCVPISNHLYFYWYRQILGQKVEFLVSFYNNEISEKSEIFDDQFSVERPDGSNFTLKIRSTKLEDSAMYFCASTKPPETQYFGPGTRLLVL.

The chain uses TRBV28 and TRBJ1-5; 7 bases are a match to TRBD1. V trimming: 5 bases; J trimming: 1 base; junction bases outside the gene matches: 11. This CDR3 is 17 amino acids long. Germline V gives CDR1 MDHEN, CDR2 SYDVKM. CDR3 nucleotide sequence: TGTGCCAGCAGTCTCCGACAGGGAAGATGGAGCAATCAGCCCCAGCATTTT. It specifies CASSLRQGRWSNQPQHF.

This clone has just a few counts. The chain carries TRBV19 and TRBJ1-5; maybe TRBD1 (5 bases). The germline V and J ends were trimmed by 5 bases and 3 bases, with 14 bases remaining between them. Germline V gene data show CDR1 as LNHDA and CDR2 as SQIVND (reference sequence). The CDR3 runs to 15 residues. CDR3 sequence reads: CASSGDSGHNQPQHF. In DNA, the CDR3 is TGTGCCAGTAGTGGGGATTCGGGGCACAATCAGCCCCAGCATTTT.

The rearrangement uses TRBV2 and TRBJ1-5; tentative D call: TRBD1 (5 bases). The CDR3 is made up of 13 amino acids. The germline V gene has CDR1 SNHLY and CDR2 FYNNEI. V dropped 1 base and J dropped 6 bases, with 7 bases sitting between them. The CDR3 sequence is CASSEGGTQPQHF. As DNA, the CDR3 is TGTGCCAGCAGTGAAGGGGGGACTCAGCCCCAGCATTTT.

A single count supports this clone. The chain links TRBV27 to TRBJ1-2; no clear D gene. The CDR3 is 15 amino acids. The V gene's germline CDR1 is MNHEY and CDR2 SMNVEV (reference sequence). V was cut by 5 bases and J by 8 bases, with 21 bases left in between. The CDR3 DNA follows: TGTGCCAGCAGTAAAAACCACGGACGGCCTGGCGGCTACACCTTC. Translating it yields CASSKNHGRPGGYTF.

The CDR3 loop reads CASSKPGQGSKNTEAFF. The CDR3 DNA reads as TGCGCCAGCAGTAAACCGGGACAGGGGAGCAAGAACACTGAAGCTTTCTTT. The chain recombines TRBV10-2 with TRBJ1-1, with TRBD1 matching over 10 bases. Germline CDR1 and CDR2: WSHSY and SAAADI. The CDR3 length is 17 residues. V dropped 5 bases and J dropped 1; count of bases not matched to a gene: 10.

This rearrangement joins TRBV18 to TRBJ1-2, with 12 nucleotides matching TRBD1. J was trimmed by 8 bases and V by 5 bases; bases with no gene match: 6. CDR3 length equals 14 residues. CDR1 and CDR2 from the germline V gene are KGHSH and LQKENI. The CDR3 DNA is TGTGCCAGCTCAGAGGGACAGGGGGCTCTCGGCTACACCTTC. Amino acids: CASSEGQGALGYTF.

The chain links TRBV29-1 to TRBJ2-5, with D perhaps matching TRBD1 or TRBD2 (5 bases each). CDR1 and CDR2 from the germline V gene are SQVTM and ANQGSEA. The V and J ends lost 3 bases and 6 bases respectively, with 14 bases between them. The CDR3 is made up of 13 amino acids. The CDR3 nucleotides read TGCAGCGTTGAGTCCGGGAAGGGGCAGACCCAGTACTTC. Its translation: CSVESGKGQTQYF.

This clone was counted a few times. The genes are TRBV11-2 and TRBJ2-7; D is possibly TRBD1 (7 bases). Trimming cost V 1 base and J 0 bases, with 10 bases left between them. The CDR3 spans 15 residues. Germline CDR1 and CDR2: SGHAT and FQNNGV. The CDR3 sequence: CASSLGGTVSYEQYF. For the CDR3, the DNA is TGTGCCAGCAGCTTAGGCGGGACAGTCTCCTACGAGCAGTACTTC.

J is TRBJ2-3 and V is TRBV7-2, with a weak D call TRBD2 (6 bases). From germline, CDR1 is SGHTA and CDR2 FQGNSA. There are 15 residues in the CDR3. V gave up 1 base and J gave up 1 base, with 9 bases separating them. CDR3 in amino acids: CASSLGASGTDTQYF. As DNA, the CDR3 is TGTGCCAGCAGCTTAGGGGCTAGCGGCACAGATACGCAGTATTTT.

This chain connects TRBV10-3 to TRBJ2-1; the D gene is possibly TRBD2 (5 bases). The CDR3 is made up of 18 amino acids. From germline, CDR1 is ENHRY and CDR2 SYGVKD. Trimming took 3 bases from V and 7 from J, leaving 25 bases between them. The CDR3 nucleotides are TGTGCCATCAGTGATGGGTTCAGTAGGGCGGGTCCGGGGAATGAGCAGTTCTTC. As protein: CAISDGFSRAGPGNEQFF.

V usage is TRBV10-1 and J usage is TRBJ2-1, with 9 positions matching TRBD1. Trimming took 8 bases from V and 3 from J; bases not matched to a gene: 5. CDR1 is WNHNN, CDR2 SYGVQD, per germline (reference sequence). The CDR3 sequence is 14 residues long. CDR3 in amino acids: CASAGTGNYNEQFF. CDR3 nucleotide sequence: TGCGCCAGCGCCGGGACAGGGAACTACAATGAGCAGTTCTTC.

This chain uses TRBV6-6 with TRBJ1-1, with D maybe TRBD1 (6 bases). The CDR3 spans 14 residues. Per the germline V gene, CDR1 is MNHNY and CDR2 is SVGAGI (reference sequence). Trimming pared 3 bases from V and 11 bases from J, leaving 19 bases between. The CDR3 bases are TGTGCCAGCAGTTATACTGAAGACAGGCTTGAGGCTTTCTTT. Protein product: CASSYTEDRLEAFF.

V usage is TRBV11-2 and J usage is TRBJ2-7; D not certain. Germline assignment: CDR1 SGHAT and CDR2 FQNNGV. This CDR3 region has 12 residues. V lost 5 bases and J 2 bases, leaving 7 bases between the germline ends. CDR3: CASSLRPYEQYF. Here the CDR3 DNA reads TGTGCCAGCAGCCTAAGACCCTACGAGCAGTACTTC.

The V gene is TRBV18, the J gene TRBJ2-3, with D possibly TRBD2 on 6 matching bases. The germline V gene has CDR1 KGHSH and CDR2 LQKENI. Trimming left V 5 bases short and J 0 bases short, with 12 bases between. The CDR3 length is 15 residues. CDR3 protein: CASSFTGTSTDTQYF. CDR3 nucleotide sequence: TGTGCCAGCTCATTCACCGGGACTAGCACAGATACGCAGTATTTT.

CDR3 protein: CASSPVDLGFRNEQFF. CDR3 in DNA: TGTGCCAGCAGCCCAGTGGACCTCGGTTTTCGGAATGAGCAGTTCTTC. This chain links TRBV28 with TRBJ2-1; D is uncertain. Germline V gene sequence: CDR1 MDHEN, CDR2 SYDVKM. Trimming left V 6 bases short and J 7 bases short, with 22 bases between. The CDR3 is 16 amino acids.